These 30 T cell receptor beta chains were all obtained from the same sample, sequenced in a study of identical twins. TCRdb ran MiXCR on the 5' RACE reads and lists one entry per CDR3 protein. The sample yields 250,000 or so distinct CDR3 sequences, 7.5% seen once. This sample also appeared in a second study, on yellow fever vaccine responses in identical twins.

Source material: CD8+ T cells sorted from blood. These receptors all stem from a young woman in good health.

This clonotype was detected a few times. V and J are TRBV3-1 and TRBJ1-2; unclear D gene. CDR1 and CDR2 from the germline V gene are LGHDT and YNNKEL (reference sequence). The CDR3 extends over 14 amino acids. The ends were cut back, 3 bases at V and 2 bases at J, with 10 bases in the middle. CDR3 in amino acids: CASSQNRMNYGYTF. CDR3 bases: TGTGCCAGCAGCCAGAACCGGATGAACTATGGCTACACCTTC.

The gene calls are TRBV29-1 and TRBJ2-2; D is undetermined. Germline V gives CDR1 SQVTM, CDR2 ANQGSEA. This CDR3 has 11 amino acids. V dropped 7 bases and J dropped 8 bases, with 11 bases sitting between them. For the CDR3, the DNA is TGCAGCGCGCCCCTTAGGGGGGAGCTGTTTTTT. The encoded protein is CSAPLRGELFF.

There are many counts of this clonotype. V usage is TRBV29-1 and J usage is TRBJ2-1; D not certain. V was cut by 0 bases and J by 10 bases, with 10 bases left in between. The CDR3 contains 12 residues. In germline, CDR1 is SQVTM, CDR2 ANQGSEA. Here the CDR3 DNA reads TGCAGCGTTGAAGATTTCCCACAGGAGCAGTTCTTC. Amino acid sequence: CSVEDFPQEQFF.

In this sample, this clonotype turned up a few times. This rearrangement joins TRBV27 to TRBJ2-7; D perhaps matches TRBD1 (5 bases). Trimming removed 3 bases at V and 1 base at J, with 10 bases between. The germline gives CDR1 MNHEY, CDR2 SMNVEV (reference sequence). The CDR3 runs 14 residues. CDR3 sequence: CASSLGLASYEQYF. Here the CDR3 DNA reads TGTGCCAGCAGTTTGGGGCTGGCTTCCTACGAGCAGTACTTC.

This clonotype was seen repeatedly, ten times or more. The chain recombines TRBV5-1 with TRBJ2-7; no firm D call. The V gene's germline CDR1 is SGHRS and CDR2 YFSETQ. The CDR3 contains 11 residues. V was pared by 7 bases and J by 1 base, with 6 bases between. Here the CDR3 reads CASGPSYEQYF. As DNA, the CDR3 is TGCGCCAGCGGCCCATCCTACGAGCAGTACTTC.

This clonotype was found many times. The rearrangement uses TRBV7-9 and TRBJ2-7, with D tentatively TRBD2 (6 bases). The V gene's germline CDR1 is SEHNR and CDR2 FQNEAQ (reference sequence). Trimming removed 0 bases from V and 3 bases from J, with 15 bases in between. This CDR3 is built from 16 residues. The CDR3 loop reads CASSLATGLPNYEQYF. Here the CDR3 DNA reads TGTGCCAGCAGCTTAGCTACGGGACTCCCAAACTACGAGCAGTACTTC.

This clonotype was counted only a few times. The chain couples TRBV2 to TRBJ2-3, with 11 nucleotides matching TRBD2. Germline CDR1 and CDR2: SNHLY and FYNNEI. J lost 4 bases, V lost 6 bases, and 15 bases had no gene match. The CDR3 extends over 18 amino acids. The DNA of the CDR3 is TGTGCCAGCAGAGGGCGGAGAGGAACTAGCGGGAGTGCAGATACGCAGTATTTT. This codes for CASRGRRGTSGSADTQYF.

The chain couples TRBV6-1 to TRBJ2-7, with D possibly being TRBD1 (6 bases). Per the germline V gene, CDR1 is MNHNS and CDR2 is SASEGT. The V and J ends lost 6 bases and 7 bases respectively, with 13 bases between them. The CDR3 sequence is 12 residues long. The CDR3 coding sequence is TGTGCCAGCAGCGAAACAGGGTGGGAGCAGTACTTC. Translating it yields CASSETGWEQYF.

The gene calls are TRBV3-1 and TRBJ2-5; 9 nucleotides match TRBD1. Germline CDR1 and CDR2: LGHDT and YNNKEL (reference sequence). The V gene end was trimmed by 4 bases and the J gene end by 2 bases; junction bases not matched to a gene: 5. This CDR3 contains 15 residues. The CDR3 bases are TGTGCCAGCAGCCTGGGACAGGGTTCGCAAGAGACCCAGTACTTC. It encodes CASSLGQGSQETQYF.

The V and J genes are TRBV4-2 and TRBJ2-1, with unresolved D. Per the germline V gene, CDR1 is LGHNA and CDR2 is YNFKEQ. This CDR3 comprises 17 residues. V was clipped by 2 bases and J by 8 bases, with 22 bases between them. The DNA of the CDR3 is TGTGCCAGCAGCCAACAAAGCCCTGGGAATTCTCTCGATGAGCAGTTCTTC. It translates to CASSQQSPGNSLDEQFF.

This clonotype showed up many times. The chain couples TRBV4-2 to TRBJ2-7; D unclear. CDR1 and CDR2 from the germline V gene are LGHNA and YNFKEQ. The CDR3 runs to 13 residues. Trimming cost V 0 bases and J 3 bases, with 6 bases left between them. The DNA of the CDR3 is TGTGCCAGCAGCCAAGATTTAAACTACGAGCAGTACTTC. This sequence encodes CASSQDLNYEQYF.

The table lists this clonotype with a few counts. This chain connects TRBV12-3 or TRBV12-4 to TRBJ1-4; D perhaps matches TRBD1 (6 bases). V dropped 5 bases and J dropped 4 bases, with 11 bases sitting between them. The CDR3 sequence is 14 residues long. For the CDR3, the DNA is TGTGCCAGCAGTATAGGACAGTTTAATGAAAAACTGTTTTTT. Translation gives CASSIGQFNEKLFF.

This clonotype was seen only a few times. The chain has TRBV21-1 and TRBJ2-7; no DNA check was done on the table's D call, TRBD2. TRBV21-1 is a recognized pseudogene. The CDR3 extends over 15 amino acids. CDR3 nucleotides: TGTGCCAGCAGCAAAGTCGGAGTAGCGTTGTACGAGCAGTACGTC. This gives the protein CASSKVGVALYEQYV.

This clonotype was found many times. The rearrangement joins TRBV10-2 to TRBJ2-1; D not resolved. The CDR3 is 14 residues long. Germline CDR1 reads WSHSY; CDR2 reads SAAADI. V dropped 0 bases and J dropped 6 bases, with 9 bases sitting between them. CDR3 amino acids: CASSESARGNEQFF. The CDR3 DNA is TGCGCCAGCAGTGAGTCGGCCAGAGGCAATGAGCAGTTCTTC.

The rearrangement uses TRBV20-1 and TRBJ2-3; D remains ambiguous. The CDR3 totals 13 residues. Germline CDR1 reads DFQATT; CDR2 reads SNEGSKA (reference sequence). Trimming left V 4 bases short and J 2 bases short, with 10 bases between. The CDR3 is CSANGGTTDTQYF. In nucleotides, the CDR3 is TGCAGTGCTAACGGCGGAACCACAGATACGCAGTATTTT.

Ten or more counts support this clonotype. The chain is built from TRBV29-1 and TRBJ2-6; possible D gene TRBD2, 6 bases. Between the trimmed V and J ends, which lost 0 bases and 1 base, there was a span of 10 bases. Germline CDR1 reads SQVTM; CDR2 reads ANQGSEA. This CDR3 is built from 16 residues. For the CDR3, the DNA is TGCAGCGTTGAAGAGGATGGGACTTCTGGGGCCAACGTCCTGACTTTC. Encoded protein: CSVEEDGTSGANVLTF.

This clonotype was picked up many times. In nucleotides, the CDR3 is TGTGCCAGCAGTTTATCGACAGGATCCTACGAGCAGTACTTC. It is translated as CASSLSTGSYEQYF. The genes are TRBV27 and TRBJ2-7; weak D call: TRBD1 (6 bases). In germline, CDR1 is MNHEY, CDR2 SMNVEV (reference sequence). This CDR3 region has 14 residues. V was clipped by 0 bases and J by 1 base, with 7 bases between them.

This chain links TRBV12-3 or TRBV12-4 with TRBJ2-1, with TRBD1 matching over 7 bases. Unmatched junction bases numbered 14, after V lost 10 bases and J lost 5 bases. The length of the CDR3 is 15 residues. The CDR3, as DNA: TGTGCCACTCTAACCGGGACAGCGACCGACAATGAGCAGTTCTTC. Protein product: CATLTGTATDNEQFF.

The genes are TRBV20-1 and TRBJ2-2; TRBD1 might be the D (6 bases). CDR3 size: 18 residues. The ends were cut back, 0 bases at V and 3 bases at J, with 20 bases in the middle. CDR1 is DFQATT, CDR2 SNEGSKA, per germline (reference sequence). The CDR3 region is CSAREPGAWDPYTGELFF. CDR3 coding DNA: TGCAGTGCTAGAGAACCAGGGGCCTGGGACCCGTACACCGGGGAGCTGTTTTTT.

The V and J genes are TRBV7-6 and TRBJ2-1; D might be TRBD1 or TRBD2, each matching 5 bases. Between the trimmed V and J ends, which lost 4 bases and 7 bases, there was a span of 11 bases. The CDR3 covers 13 residues. CDR1 is SGHVS, CDR2 FNYEAQ, per germline. CDR3 in amino acids: CASSSWGWNEQFF. The CDR3 DNA follows: TGTGCCAGCAGCTCTTGGGGGTGGAATGAGCAGTTCTTC. Filled out from reference TRBV7-6 and TRBJ2-1, the complete variable domain reads GAGVSQSPRYKVTKRGQDVALRCDPISGHVSLYWYRQALGQGPEFLTYFNYEAQQDKSGLPNDRFSAERPEGSISTLTIQRTEQRDSAMYRCASSSWGWNEQFFGPGTRLTVL.

In this sample, this clonotype turned up many times. The chain couples TRBV12-3 or TRBV12-4 to TRBJ2-5, with D possibly being TRBD2 (5 bases). The V gene lost 3 bases and the J gene lost 5 bases, with 13 bases spanning the gap. This CDR3 spans 14 amino acids. The chain's CDR3 is CASSLAGPRETQYF. The CDR3 DNA reads TGTGCCAGCAGTTTGGCGGGCCCGAGGGAGACCCAGTACTTC.

This clonotype has ten or more counts. This CDR3 is CASSEYGGTNYEQYF. Here the CDR3 DNA reads TGTGCCAGCAGTGAATATGGGGGGACTAATTACGAGCAGTACTTC. V usage is TRBV25-1 and J usage is TRBJ2-7; 7 nucleotides match TRBD2. The CDR3 sequence is 15 residues long. Unmatched junction bases numbered 6, after V lost 0 bases and J lost 4 bases. Germline CDR1 reads MGHDK; CDR2 reads SYGVNS.

This rearrangement joins TRBV7-9 to TRBJ2-3, with D maybe TRBD2 (7 bases). V lost 5 bases to trimming and J lost 3 bases, with 21 bases between them. The CDR3 length is 17 residues. Germline lookup yields CDR1 SEHNR and CDR2 FQNEAQ (reference sequence). The CDR3 is CASSPDRGGPRTDTQYF. CDR3 nucleotide sequence: TGTGCCAGCAGCCCGGATAGGGGGGGGCCGAGGACAGATACGCAGTATTTT.

This clonotype occurred many times. The J gene is TRBJ2-1, the V gene TRBV12-3 or TRBV12-4; D call uncertain. The CDR3 contains 12 residues. The germline V and J ends were trimmed by 6 bases and 8 bases, with 11 bases remaining between them. CDR3 sequence reads: CASRGTKDEQFF. In DNA form, the CDR3 reads TGTGCCAGCAGGGGTACCAAGGATGAGCAGTTCTTC.

This clonotype was detected a few times. The rearrangement joins TRBV12-3 or TRBV12-4 to TRBJ1-1; possible D gene TRBD1, 5 bases. CDR3 length: 14 residues. V was cut by 5 bases and J by 1 base, with 11 bases left in between. The CDR3, as DNA: TGTGCCAGCAGTCTGGGACTCCGGAACACTGAAGCTTTCTTT. Its protein product is CASSLGLRNTEAFF.

The chain links TRBV7-9 to TRBJ1-1; D not certain. In germline, CDR1 is SEHNR, CDR2 FQNEAQ (reference sequence). V lost 5 bases and J 7 bases, leaving 8 bases between the germline ends. The CDR3 covers 11 residues. The CDR3 bases are TGTGCCAGCAGCCCAGGTAATGAAGCTTTCTTT. Its protein product is CASSPGNEAFF.

Many counts were recorded for this clonotype. This chain links TRBV20-1 with TRBJ2-3, with 10 nucleotides matching TRBD2. With 0 bases clipped from V and 5 bases from J, the junction kept 17 bases outside the gene matches. This CDR3 has 19 residues. Germline V gene lookup returns CDR1 DFQATT and CDR2 SNEGSKA (reference sequence). The CDR3 nucleotides are TGCAGTGCTAGAGATGCCCTCCCGTTACAGCGGGGGGGCTTAGATACGCAGTATTTT. Translation gives CSARDALPLQRGGLDTQYF.

V is TRBV20-1 and J is TRBJ2-2; D is ambiguous. Germline V gene lookup returns CDR1 DFQATT and CDR2 SNEGSKA (reference sequence). This CDR3 comprises 11 residues. Between the trimmed V and J ends, which lost 6 bases and 7 bases, there was a span of 9 bases. CDR3 bases: TGCAGTGCCACTGACGGCGGGGAGCTGTTTTTT. Translation gives CSATDGGELFF.

This clonotype came up many times. The chain carries TRBV28 and TRBJ2-1, with 8 bases matching TRBD1. The J segment lost 7 bases and the V segment lost 2 bases, leaving 7 bases of the junction unmatched. The CDR3 extends over 15 amino acids. Germline V CDR1 and CDR2: MDHEN, SYDVKM. CDR3 bases: TGTGCCAGCAGTTTAGACAGGGGCCTAATGAATGAGCAGTTCTTC. This gives the protein CASSLDRGLMNEQFF.

This clonotype came up many times. CDR3 amino acids: CASSLGRSSYGYTF. CDR3 bases: TGTGCCAGCAGTTTAGGCAGGAGCTCCTATGGCTACACCTTC. The chain couples TRBV12-3 or TRBV12-4 to TRBJ1-2; D is undetermined. Trimming left V 1 base short and J 4 bases short, with 10 bases between. The CDR3 is made up of 14 amino acids.